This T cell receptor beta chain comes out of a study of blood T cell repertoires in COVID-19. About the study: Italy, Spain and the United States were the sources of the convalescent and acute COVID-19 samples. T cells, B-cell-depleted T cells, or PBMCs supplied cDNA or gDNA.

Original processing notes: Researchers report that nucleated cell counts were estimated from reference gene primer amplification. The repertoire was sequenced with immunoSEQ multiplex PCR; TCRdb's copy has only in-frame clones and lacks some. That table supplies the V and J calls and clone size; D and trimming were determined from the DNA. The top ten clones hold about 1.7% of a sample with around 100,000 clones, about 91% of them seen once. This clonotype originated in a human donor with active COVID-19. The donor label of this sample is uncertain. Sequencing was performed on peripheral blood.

CDR3 region: CASTLKAGVENTEAFF. DNA of the CDR3: TGTGCCAGCACGCTTAAAGCGGGGGTGGAGAACACTGAAGCTTTCTTT. V is TRBV13 and J is TRBJ1-1, with D possibly matching TRBD1 (5 bases). The CDR3 has 16 residues. Germline values: CDR1 PRHDT, CDR2 FYEKMQ (reference sequence). V was pared by 7 bases and J by 1 base, with 19 bases between.